The sequence of this T cell receptor beta chain was determined in a study of CD8+ T cells in alopecia areata. Treatment noted: oral pan-JAK inhibitor, 5-10 mg twice daily. Alopecia areata patients provided lesional scalp punch biopsies and peripheral blood. As for this clone: The antigen remains undetermined.

Germline CDR1 and CDR2: MNHEY and SVGAGI. The CDR3 has 13 amino acids. V shed 5 bases and J shed 6 bases, with 14 bases lying between them. Extraction and reverse transcription of RNA yielded cDNA as the sequencing template. Sequencing was performed with immunoSEQ multiplex PCR; in TCRdb, only in-frame clones are kept and a portion is missing. The sample has tens of thousands of clones, around 71% seen once. Broader study findings: Lesional scalp, notably in alopecia totalis/universalis, had clonality above that of normal scalp. Among the cells sequenced in scalp samples are also the resident alphabeta T cells of normal skin. In scalp, tofacitinib significantly decreased clonality and expanded CD8+ clones among the top 100.

The starting material was CD8+ T cells sorted from blood, obtained around week 44, from a patient treated with tofacitinib. The TCR was taken from a human donor with alopecia areata. The rearrangement links TRBV6-5 to TRBJ2-7; TRBD1 might be the D (6 bases). This CDR3 is CASSQGFSSEQYF. CDR3 DNA: TGTGCCAGCAGTCAGGGGTTTTCGAGCGAGCAGTACTTC.